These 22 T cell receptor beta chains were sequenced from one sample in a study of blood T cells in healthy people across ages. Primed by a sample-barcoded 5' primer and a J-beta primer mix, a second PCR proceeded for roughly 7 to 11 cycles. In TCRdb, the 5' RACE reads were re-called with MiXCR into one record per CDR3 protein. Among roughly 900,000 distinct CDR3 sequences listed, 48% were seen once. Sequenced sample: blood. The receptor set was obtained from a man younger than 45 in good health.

CDR3 sequence (DNA): TGTGCCAGCACCTGGGACACGGGAGGGAATGAGCAGTTCTTC. Translation gives CASTWDTGGNEQFF. This sequence joins TRBV5-6 and TRBJ2-1; 8 nucleotides match TRBD2. V lost 6 bases to trimming and J lost 7 bases; unmatched junction nucleotides: 9. Germline values: CDR1 SGHDT, CDR2 YYEEEE. This CDR3 spans 14 amino acids.

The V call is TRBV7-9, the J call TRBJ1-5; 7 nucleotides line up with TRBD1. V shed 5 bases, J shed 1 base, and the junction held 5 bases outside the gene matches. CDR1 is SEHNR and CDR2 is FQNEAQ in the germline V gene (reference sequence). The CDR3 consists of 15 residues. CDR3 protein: CASSGPGQSNQPQHF. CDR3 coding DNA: TGTGCCAGCAGCGGACCGGGACAGAGCAATCAGCCCCAGCATTTT. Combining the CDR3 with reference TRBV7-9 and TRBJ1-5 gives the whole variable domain DTGVSQNPRHKITKRGQNVTFRCDPISEHNRLYWYRQTLGQGPEFLTYFQNEAQLEKSRLLSDRFSAERPKGSFSTLEIQRTEQGDSAMYLCASSGPGQSNQPQHFGDGTRLSIL.

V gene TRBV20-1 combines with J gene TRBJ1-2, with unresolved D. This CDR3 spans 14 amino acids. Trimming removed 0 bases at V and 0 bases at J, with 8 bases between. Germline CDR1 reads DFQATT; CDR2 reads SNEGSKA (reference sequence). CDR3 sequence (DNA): TGCAGTGCTAGAGATACAGTTTCTAACTATGGCTACACCTTC. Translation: CSARDTVSNYGYTF.

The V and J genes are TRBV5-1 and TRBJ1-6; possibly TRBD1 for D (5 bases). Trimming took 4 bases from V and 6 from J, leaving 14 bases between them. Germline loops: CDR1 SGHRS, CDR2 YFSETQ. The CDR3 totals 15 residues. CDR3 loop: CASSTDQGSNSPLHF. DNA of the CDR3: TGCGCCAGCAGCACAGACCAGGGTTCTAATTCACCCCTCCACTTT.

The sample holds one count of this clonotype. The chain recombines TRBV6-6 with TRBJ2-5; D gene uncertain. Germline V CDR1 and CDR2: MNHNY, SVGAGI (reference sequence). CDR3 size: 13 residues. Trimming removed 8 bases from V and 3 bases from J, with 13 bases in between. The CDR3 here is CASSGTLKETQYF. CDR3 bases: TGTGCCAGCTCAGGCACCCTCAAAGAGACCCAGTACTTC.

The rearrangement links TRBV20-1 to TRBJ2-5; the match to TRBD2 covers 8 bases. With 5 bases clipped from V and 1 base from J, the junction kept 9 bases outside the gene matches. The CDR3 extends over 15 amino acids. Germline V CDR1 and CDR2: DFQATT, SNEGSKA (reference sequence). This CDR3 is CSAPPNSGIQETQYF. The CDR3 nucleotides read TGCAGTGCTCCCCCGAATAGCGGGATCCAAGAGACCCAGTACTTC.

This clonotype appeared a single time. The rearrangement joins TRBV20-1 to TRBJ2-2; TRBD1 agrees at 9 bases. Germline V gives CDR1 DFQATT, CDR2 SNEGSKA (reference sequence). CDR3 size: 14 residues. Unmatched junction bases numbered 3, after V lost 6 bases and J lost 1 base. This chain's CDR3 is CSAMGQGNTGELFF. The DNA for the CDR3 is TGCAGTGCCATGGGACAGGGGAACACCGGGGAGCTGTTTTTT.

The CDR3 sequence is CSARAPGSPVEQYF. The CDR3 DNA reads as TGCAGTGCTAGGGCTCCAGGGTCCCCAGTCGAGCAGTACTTC. The chain is built from TRBV20-1 and TRBJ2-4, with D possibly TRBD1 on 5 matching bases. The end of the DNA fits TRBJ2-7 better, so the J call may be wrong. The CDR3 sequence is 14 residues long. In germline, CDR1 is DFQATT, CDR2 SNEGSKA (reference sequence).

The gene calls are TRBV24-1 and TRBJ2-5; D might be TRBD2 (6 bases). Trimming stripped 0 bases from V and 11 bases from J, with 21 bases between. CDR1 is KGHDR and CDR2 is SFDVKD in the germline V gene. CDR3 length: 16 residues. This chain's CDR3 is CATSDLQAGRLNEQYF. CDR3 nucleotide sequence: TGTGCCACCAGTGATTTGCAGGCGGGGAGACTCAATGAGCAGTACTTC.

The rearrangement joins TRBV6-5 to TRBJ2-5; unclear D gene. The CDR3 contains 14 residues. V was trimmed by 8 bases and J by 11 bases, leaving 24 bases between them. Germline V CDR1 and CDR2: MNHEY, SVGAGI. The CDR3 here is CASLGTDGRNEQYF. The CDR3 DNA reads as TGTGCCAGCCTTGGCACCGATGGGCGGAATGAGCAGTACTTC.

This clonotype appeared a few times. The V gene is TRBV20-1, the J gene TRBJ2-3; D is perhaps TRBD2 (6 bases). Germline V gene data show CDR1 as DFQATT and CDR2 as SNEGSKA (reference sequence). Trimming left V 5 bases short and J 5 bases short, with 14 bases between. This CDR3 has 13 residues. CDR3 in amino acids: CSAPSGFGDTQYF. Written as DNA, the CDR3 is TGCAGTGCTCCCAGCGGGTTTGGAGATACGCAGTATTTT.

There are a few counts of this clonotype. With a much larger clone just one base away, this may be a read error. The CDR3 DNA sequence: TGTGCCAGCAGCTTAGGGGGGTACTATGGCTACACCTTC. It translates to CASSLGGYYGYTF. This chain links TRBV11-2 with TRBJ1-2; perhaps TRBD1 as D (5 bases). Germline CDR1 and CDR2: SGHAT and FQNNGV. Trimming shortened V by 1 base and J by 3 bases, and 6 bases separated the two germline ends. This CDR3 is 13 amino acids long.

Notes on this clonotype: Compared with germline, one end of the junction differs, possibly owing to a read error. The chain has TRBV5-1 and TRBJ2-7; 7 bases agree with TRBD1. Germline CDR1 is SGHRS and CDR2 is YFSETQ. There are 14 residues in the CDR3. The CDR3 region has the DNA TGCGCCCGCAGCGGATGGGACAGACCCTACGAGCAGTACTTC. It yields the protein CARSGWDRPYEQYF.

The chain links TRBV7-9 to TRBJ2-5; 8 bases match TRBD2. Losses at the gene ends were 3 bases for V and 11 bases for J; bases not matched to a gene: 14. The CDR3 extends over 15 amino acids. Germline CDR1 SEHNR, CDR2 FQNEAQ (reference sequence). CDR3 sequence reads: CASSFVSGGLGEQYF. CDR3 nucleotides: TGTGCCAGCAGCTTTGTAAGCGGGGGCCTTGGTGAGCAGTACTTC.

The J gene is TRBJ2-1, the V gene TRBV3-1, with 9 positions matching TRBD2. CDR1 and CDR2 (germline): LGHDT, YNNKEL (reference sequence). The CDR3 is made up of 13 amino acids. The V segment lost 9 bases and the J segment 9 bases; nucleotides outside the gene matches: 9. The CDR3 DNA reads TGTGCCAGTACCAGCGGGGGGTACGGTGAGCAGTTCTTC. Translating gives CASTSGGYGEQFF.

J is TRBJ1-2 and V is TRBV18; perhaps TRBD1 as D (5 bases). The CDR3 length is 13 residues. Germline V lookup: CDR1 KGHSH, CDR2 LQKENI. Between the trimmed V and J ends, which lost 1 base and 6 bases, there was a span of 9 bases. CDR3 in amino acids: CASSPLQGDGYTF. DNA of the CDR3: TGTGCCAGCTCACCACTGCAGGGCGATGGCTACACCTTC.

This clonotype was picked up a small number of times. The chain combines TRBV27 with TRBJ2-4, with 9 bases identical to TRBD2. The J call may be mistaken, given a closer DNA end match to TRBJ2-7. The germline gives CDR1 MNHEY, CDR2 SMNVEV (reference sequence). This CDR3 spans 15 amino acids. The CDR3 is CASSFLAGGSHEQYF. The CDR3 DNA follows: TGTGCCAGCAGTTTTTTGGCGGGGGGGTCCCACGAGCAGTACTTC.

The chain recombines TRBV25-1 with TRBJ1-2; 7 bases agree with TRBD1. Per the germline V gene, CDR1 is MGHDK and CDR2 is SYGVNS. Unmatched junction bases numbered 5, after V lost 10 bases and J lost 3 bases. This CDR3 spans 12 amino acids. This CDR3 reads CAIGTDDYGYTF. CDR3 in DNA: TGTGCCATCGGGACAGACGACTATGGCTACACCTTC.

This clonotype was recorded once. Here the CDR3 reads CASSKNTGDSSPLHF. The CDR3 DNA reads TGTGCCAGCAGTAAAAACACAGGGGATTCTTCACCCCTCCACTTT. This chain connects TRBV6-1 to TRBJ1-6; TRBD1 matches at 7 bases. This CDR3 contains 15 residues. V lost 5 bases, J lost 9 bases, and 10 bases stayed unmatched. Germline-derived CDR1 and CDR2 are MNHNS and SASEGT.

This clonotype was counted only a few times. CDR3: CATSDGDSSFYNEQFF. The CDR3 DNA is TGTGCCACCAGTGATGGCGACAGTTCCTTTTACAATGAGCAGTTCTTC. J is TRBJ2-1 and V is TRBV24-1, with D perhaps matching TRBD1 (5 bases). CDR1 and CDR2 (germline): KGHDR, SFDVKD. V lost 3 bases and J 4 bases, leaving 15 bases between the germline ends. CDR3 length: 16 residues.

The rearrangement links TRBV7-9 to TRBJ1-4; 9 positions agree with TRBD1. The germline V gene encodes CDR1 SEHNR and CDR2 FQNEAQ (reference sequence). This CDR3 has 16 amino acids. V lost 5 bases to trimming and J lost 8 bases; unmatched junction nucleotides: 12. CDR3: CASSPRTGTGNEKLFF. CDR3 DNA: TGTGCCAGCAGCCCAAGGACCGGGACAGGGAACGAAAAACTGTTTTTT.

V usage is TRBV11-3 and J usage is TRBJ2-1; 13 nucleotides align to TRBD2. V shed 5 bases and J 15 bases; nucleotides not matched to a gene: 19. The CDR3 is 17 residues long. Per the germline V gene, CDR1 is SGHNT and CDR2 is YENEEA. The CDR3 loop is CASSPRSGPGTSGVLFF. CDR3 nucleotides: TGTGCCAGCAGCCCCCGTTCAGGACCCGGGACTAGCGGGGTGCTGTTCTTC.